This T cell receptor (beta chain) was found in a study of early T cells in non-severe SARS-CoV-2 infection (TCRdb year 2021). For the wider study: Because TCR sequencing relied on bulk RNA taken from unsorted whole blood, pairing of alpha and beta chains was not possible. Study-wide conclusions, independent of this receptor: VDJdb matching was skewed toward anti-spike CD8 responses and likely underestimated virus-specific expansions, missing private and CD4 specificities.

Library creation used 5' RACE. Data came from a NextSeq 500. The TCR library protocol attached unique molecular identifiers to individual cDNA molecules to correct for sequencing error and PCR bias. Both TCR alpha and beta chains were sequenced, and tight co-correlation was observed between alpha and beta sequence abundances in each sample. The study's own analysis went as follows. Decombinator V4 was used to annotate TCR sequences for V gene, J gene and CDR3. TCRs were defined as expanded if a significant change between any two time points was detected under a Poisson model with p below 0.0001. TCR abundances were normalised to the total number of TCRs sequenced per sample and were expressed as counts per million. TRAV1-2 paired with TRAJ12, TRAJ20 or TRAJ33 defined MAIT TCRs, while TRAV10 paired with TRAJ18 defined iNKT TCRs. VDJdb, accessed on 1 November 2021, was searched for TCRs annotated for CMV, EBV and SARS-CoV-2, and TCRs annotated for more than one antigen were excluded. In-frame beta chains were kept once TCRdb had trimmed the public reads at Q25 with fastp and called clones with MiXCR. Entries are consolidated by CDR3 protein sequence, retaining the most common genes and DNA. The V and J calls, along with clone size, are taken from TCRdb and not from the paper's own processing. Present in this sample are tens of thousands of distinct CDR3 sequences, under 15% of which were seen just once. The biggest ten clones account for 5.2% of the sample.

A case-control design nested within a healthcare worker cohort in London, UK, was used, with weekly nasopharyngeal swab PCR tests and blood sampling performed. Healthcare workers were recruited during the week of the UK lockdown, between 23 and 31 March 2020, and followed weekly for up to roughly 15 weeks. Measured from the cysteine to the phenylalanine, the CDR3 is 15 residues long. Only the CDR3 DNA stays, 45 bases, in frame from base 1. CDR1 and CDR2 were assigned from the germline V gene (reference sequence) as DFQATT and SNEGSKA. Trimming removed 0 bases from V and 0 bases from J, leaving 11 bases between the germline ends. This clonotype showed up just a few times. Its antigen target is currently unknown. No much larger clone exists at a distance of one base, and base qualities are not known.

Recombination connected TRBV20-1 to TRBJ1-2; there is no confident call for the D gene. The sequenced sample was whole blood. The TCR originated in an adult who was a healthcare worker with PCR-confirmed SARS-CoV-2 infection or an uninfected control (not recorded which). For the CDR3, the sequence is CSARDWGTTNYGYTF. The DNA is TGCAGTGCTAGAGATTGGGGAACTACTAACTATGGCTACACCTTC.